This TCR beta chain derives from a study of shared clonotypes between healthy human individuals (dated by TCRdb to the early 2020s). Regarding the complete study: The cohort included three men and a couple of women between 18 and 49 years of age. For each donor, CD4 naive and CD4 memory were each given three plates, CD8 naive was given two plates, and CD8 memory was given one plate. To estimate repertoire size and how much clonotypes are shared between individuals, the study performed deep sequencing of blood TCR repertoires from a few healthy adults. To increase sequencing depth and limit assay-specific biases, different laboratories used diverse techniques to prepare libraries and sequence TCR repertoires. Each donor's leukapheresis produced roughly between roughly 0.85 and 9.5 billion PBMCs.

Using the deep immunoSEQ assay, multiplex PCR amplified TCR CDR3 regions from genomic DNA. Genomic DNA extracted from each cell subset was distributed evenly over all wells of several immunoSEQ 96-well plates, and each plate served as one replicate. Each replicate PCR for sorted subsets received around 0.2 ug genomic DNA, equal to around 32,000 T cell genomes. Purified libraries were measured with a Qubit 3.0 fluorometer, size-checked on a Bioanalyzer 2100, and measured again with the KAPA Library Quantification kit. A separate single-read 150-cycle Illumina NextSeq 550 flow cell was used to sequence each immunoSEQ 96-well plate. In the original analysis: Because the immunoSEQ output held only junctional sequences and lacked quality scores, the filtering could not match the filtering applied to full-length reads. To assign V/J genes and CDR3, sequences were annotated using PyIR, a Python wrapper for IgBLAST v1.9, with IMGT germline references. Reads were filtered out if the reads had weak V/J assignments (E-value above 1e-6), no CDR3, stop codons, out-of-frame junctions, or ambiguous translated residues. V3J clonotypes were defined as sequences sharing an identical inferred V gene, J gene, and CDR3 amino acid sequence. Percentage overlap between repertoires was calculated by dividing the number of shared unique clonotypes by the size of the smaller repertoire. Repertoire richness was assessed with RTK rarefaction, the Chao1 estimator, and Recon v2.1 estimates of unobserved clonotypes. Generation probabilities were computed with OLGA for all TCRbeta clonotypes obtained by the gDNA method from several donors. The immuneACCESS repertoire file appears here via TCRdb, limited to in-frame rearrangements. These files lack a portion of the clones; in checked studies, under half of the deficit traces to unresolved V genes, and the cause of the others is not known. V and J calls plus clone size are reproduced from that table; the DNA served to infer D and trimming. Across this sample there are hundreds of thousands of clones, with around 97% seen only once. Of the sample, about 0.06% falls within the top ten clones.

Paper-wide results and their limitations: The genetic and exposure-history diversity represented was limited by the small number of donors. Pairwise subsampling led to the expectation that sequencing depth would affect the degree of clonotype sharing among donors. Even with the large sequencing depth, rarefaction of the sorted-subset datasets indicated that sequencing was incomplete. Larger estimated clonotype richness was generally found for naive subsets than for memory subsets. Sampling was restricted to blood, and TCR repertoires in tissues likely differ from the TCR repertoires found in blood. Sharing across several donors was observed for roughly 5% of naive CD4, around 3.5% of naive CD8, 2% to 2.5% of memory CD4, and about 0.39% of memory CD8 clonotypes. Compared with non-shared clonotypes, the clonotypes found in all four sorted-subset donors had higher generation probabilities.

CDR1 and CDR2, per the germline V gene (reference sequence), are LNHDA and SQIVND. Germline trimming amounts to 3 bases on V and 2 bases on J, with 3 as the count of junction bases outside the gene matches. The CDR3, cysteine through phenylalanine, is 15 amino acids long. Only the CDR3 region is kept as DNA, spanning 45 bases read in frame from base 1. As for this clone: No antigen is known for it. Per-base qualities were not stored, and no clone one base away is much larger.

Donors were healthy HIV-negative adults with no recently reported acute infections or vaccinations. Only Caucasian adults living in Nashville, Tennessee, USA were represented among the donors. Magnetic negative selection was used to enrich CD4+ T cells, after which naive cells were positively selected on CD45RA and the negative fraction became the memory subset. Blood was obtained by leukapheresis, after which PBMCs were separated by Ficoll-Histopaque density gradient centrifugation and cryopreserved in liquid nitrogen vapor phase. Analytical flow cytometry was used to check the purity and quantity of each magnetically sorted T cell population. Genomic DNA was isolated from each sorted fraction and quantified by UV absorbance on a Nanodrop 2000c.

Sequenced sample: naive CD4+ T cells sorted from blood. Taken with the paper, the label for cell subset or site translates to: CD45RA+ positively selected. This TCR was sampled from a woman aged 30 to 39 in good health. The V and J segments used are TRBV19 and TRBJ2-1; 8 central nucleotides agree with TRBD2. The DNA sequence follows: TGTGCCAGTAGTATCAGCGGGAGTGCCTACAATGAGCAGTTCTTC. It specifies CASSISGSAYNEQFF.